The T cell receptor (beta chain) described here comes from a study of CD8 T cells in Susac syndrome. Bulk CD8+ and CD4+ cells came from magnetic negative isolation; CD8+ TEMRA by FACS. Germline assignment: CDR1 ENHRY and CDR2 SYGVKD. CDR3 length: 19 residues. Trimming left V 4 bases short and J 5 bases short, with 30 bases between. With random hexamers, 0.5 to 1 ug RNA was reverse transcribed. Multiplex PCR with immunoSEQ amplified the TCR beta CDR3 across 54 Vbeta and 13 Jbeta. TCRdb redid the calling of the immunoSEQ multiplex PCR reads with MiXCR, one entry per CDR3 protein. The sample consists of 50,000 or so distinct CDR3 sequences, 90% to 95% of them appearing once.

Sequenced material: CD8+ T cells from PBMCs. This chain connects TRBV10-3 to TRBJ2-7; D assignment may be TRBD1 or TRBD2 (5 bases each). The sequence was collected from a human donor with multiple sclerosis. The CDR3 spells CAISGRKNEGPDEAHEQYF. Written as DNA, the CDR3 is TGTGCCATCAGTGGACGAAAAAACGAGGGACCGGACGAGGCCCACGAGCAGTACTTC.